This T cell receptor (beta chain) was recovered during a study of blood T cell repertoires in COVID-19 (dated by TCRdb to 2020 to 2022). About the full investigation: Samples covering the acute and convalescent phases of COVID-19 were provided by collaborators in the United States, Italy and Spain. The material from the prospective study consisted of cDNA or gDNA derived from T cells, B-cell-depleted T cells, or PBMCs. Deeply sampled blood TCRbeta repertoires from subjects exposed to, actively infected with, or recovered from COVID-19 were included in the dataset. The repertoires were made available in a free public database intended to serve as a resource for research on the immune response to SARS-CoV-2. Samples were obtained from the ongoing ImmuneRACE study (first 160 participants) and from 1,254 subjects provided by 6 global collaborators. Nearly every sample came with metadata listing a de-identified subject ID, COVID-19 status, age in years and sex. Where available, HLA class I and class II types were obtained from metadata supplied by the sample provider rather than from assay-based typing.

Samples from volunteer blood donors who had recovered from COVID-19 were contributed by a second Seattle source. Collaborating institutions collected whole blood in K2EDTA tubes following their own protocols. Collaborator samples were shipped for TCRbeta analysis as frozen whole blood, isolated PBMCs, or DNA extracted from either sample type. Notes on this clone: Its antigen specificity is not known. Base qualities were left out, and no much larger clone turns up one base away.

TCRbeta CDR3 regions were amplified from genomic DNA using the immunoSEQ Assay, a bias-controlled multiplex PCR. Turning to the authors' computational methods: The number of nucleated cells in each sample was estimated from the amplification of reference gene primers within the assay. Sequence reads were collapsed and filtered to measure the absolute abundance of every unique TCRbeta CDR3 rearrangement. For each sample, productive Simpson clonality was calculated as the square root of Simpson's diversity index over productive rearrangements. TCRdb stores this immuneACCESS table with in-frame sequences only. Part of the clones is absent; in the studies checked, under half of the shortfall reflects unresolved V genes, and no reason is known for the rest. V and J calls and clone size follow that table, whereas D and trimming were derived from the DNA. This sample has 140,000 or so clones in its table, and 87% of those were observed once. Clones ranked in the top ten supply roughly 37% of the sample.

V was cut back by 10 bases and J by 5 bases, leaving a gap of 26 bases between them. The CDR3 covers 16 residues, taking in both the cysteine and the phenylalanine. Kept here is only the CDR3 DNA, which spans 48 bases and is read in frame from base 1. The germline V gene gives CDR1 as SGHVS and CDR2 as FQNEAQ. On the study overall, not on this receptor specifically: The quantity of clinical and demographic metadata differed by source and by participant and was supplied without curation.

The V and J segments used are TRBV7-8 and TRBJ2-5; a tentative D call is TRBD1 (6 bases match). The sequenced sample was peripheral blood. This receptor was identified in a man aged 50-59 years who had recovered from COVID-19. CDR3 sequence: CAIGFKLSGVLETQYF. The base sequence is TGTGCCATAGGGTTCAAGTTGTCAGGGGTCCTGGAGACCCAGTACTTC.